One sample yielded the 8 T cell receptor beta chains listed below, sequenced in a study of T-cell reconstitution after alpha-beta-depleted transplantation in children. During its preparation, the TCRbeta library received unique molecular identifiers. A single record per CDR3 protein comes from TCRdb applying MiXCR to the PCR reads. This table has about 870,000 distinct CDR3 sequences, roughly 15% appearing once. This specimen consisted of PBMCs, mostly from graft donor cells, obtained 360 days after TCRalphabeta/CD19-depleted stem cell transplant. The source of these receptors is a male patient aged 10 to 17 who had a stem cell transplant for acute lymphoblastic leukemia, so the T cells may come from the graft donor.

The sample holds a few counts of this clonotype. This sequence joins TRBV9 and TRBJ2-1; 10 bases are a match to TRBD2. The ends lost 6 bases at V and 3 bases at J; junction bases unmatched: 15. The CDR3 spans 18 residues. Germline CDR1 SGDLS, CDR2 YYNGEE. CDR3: CASTLGSTWTSGYNEQFF. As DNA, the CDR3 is TGTGCCAGCACATTGGGGTCTACTTGGACTAGCGGCTACAATGAGCAGTTCTTC.

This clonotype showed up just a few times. In nucleotides, the CDR3 is TGTGCCAGCAGCTTAAACCAGCCGGGGTCCGGCGAGCAGTACTTC. As protein: CASSLNQPGSGEQYF. V gene TRBV7-3 combines with J gene TRBJ2-7, with a possible D match to TRBD2 (5 bases). Germline assignment: CDR1 SGHTA and CDR2 FQGTGA. There are 15 residues in the CDR3. Trimming removed 1 base from V and 6 bases from J, with 16 bases in between.

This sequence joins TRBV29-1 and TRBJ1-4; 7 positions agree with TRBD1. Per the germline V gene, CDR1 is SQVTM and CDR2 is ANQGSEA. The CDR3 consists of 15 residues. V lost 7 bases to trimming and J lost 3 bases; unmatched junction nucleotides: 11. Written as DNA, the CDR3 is TGCAGCGCCACGGACAGGCCGCTTTCTAATGAAAAACTGTTTTTT. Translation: CSATDRPLSNEKLFF. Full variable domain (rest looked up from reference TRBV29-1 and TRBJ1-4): SAVISQKPSRDICQRGTSLTIQCQVDSQVTMMFWYRQQPGQSLTLIATANQGSEATYESGFVIDKFPISRPNLTFSTLTVSNMSPEDSSIYLCSATDRPLSNEKLFFGSGTQLSVL.

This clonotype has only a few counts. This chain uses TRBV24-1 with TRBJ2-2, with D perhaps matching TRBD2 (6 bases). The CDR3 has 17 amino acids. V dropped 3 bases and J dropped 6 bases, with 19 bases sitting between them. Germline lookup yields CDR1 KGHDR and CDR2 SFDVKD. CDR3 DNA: TGTGCCACCAGTGATGTGCCGGGACTGAGGCCCCCCGGGGAGCTGTTTTTT. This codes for CATSDVPGLRPPGELFF.

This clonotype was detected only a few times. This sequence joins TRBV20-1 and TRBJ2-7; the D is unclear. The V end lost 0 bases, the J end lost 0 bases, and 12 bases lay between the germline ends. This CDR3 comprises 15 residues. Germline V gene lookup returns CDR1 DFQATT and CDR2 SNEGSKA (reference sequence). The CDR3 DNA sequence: TGCAGTGCTAGAGACGTTCGCGCGCACTCCTACGAGCAGTACTTC. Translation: CSARDVRAHSYEQYF.

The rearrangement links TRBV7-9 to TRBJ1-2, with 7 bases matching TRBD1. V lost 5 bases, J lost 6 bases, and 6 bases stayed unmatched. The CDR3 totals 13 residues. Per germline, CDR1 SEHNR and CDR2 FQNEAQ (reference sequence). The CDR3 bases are TGTGCCAGCAGCGGACAGGAAATTAATGGCTACACCTTC. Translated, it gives CASSGQEINGYTF.

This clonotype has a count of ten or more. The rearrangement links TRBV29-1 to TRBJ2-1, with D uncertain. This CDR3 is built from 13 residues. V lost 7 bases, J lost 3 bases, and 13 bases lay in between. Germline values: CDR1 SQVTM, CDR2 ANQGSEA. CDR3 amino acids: CSASTPNYNEQFF. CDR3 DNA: TGCAGCGCCTCAACCCCGAACTACAATGAGCAGTTCTTC.

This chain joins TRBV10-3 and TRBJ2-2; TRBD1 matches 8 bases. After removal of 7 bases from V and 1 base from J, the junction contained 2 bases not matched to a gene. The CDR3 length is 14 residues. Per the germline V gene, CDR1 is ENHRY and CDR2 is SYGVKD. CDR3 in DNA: TGTGCCATCACCGGGACAGGGAACACCGGGGAGCTGTTTTTT. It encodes CAITGTGNTGELFF.